Here is one T cell receptor (beta chain) with its context. The sample belongs to a study of blood T cell repertoires in COVID-19. The repertoire was sequenced with immunoSEQ multiplex PCR; TCRdb's copy has only in-frame clones and lacks some. The repertoire includes around 60,000 clones, just under 75% of them detected once, and around 5.1% sits in the top ten. Per germline, CDR1 ENHRY and CDR2 SYGVKD. The CDR3 has 16 amino acids. The V end lost 2 bases, the J end lost 0 bases, and 11 bases lay between the germline ends. The chain links TRBV10-3 to TRBJ1-3; D is perhaps TRBD1 (5 bases). The sequenced sample was peripheral blood. The receptor's source is a woman in her seventies with COVID-19, enrolled during active disease. As DNA, the CDR3 is TGTGCCATCAGTGAGCAAGCGGGACTCTCTGGAAACACCATATATTTT. It is translated as CAISEQAGLSGNTIYF.